Listed here are 18 T cell receptor beta chains from one sample, sequenced in a study of blood T cell repertoires in COVID-19 (dated by TCRdb to about 2020). Library preparation employed the immunoSEQ multiplex PCR assay. Drawn from immuneACCESS, this table holds only the in-frame rearrangements with V and J called that TCRdb kept. Clones are partly lost; checked studies trace under half to an unresolved V gene and leave the rest unexplained. Counted in this sample were roughly 180,000 clones; about 93% of them appeared once. 0.6% to 0.9% of the sample goes to the ten largest clones. The sequencing input was peripheral blood. These receptors came from a man between 25 and 39 years old with COVID-19, enrolled during active disease.

The V gene is TRBV6-5, the J gene TRBJ1-1; D remains ambiguous. With 3 bases removed from V and 3 bases from J, the gap between germline ends came to 17 bases. The length of the CDR3 is 16 residues. Germline loops: CDR1 MNHEY, CDR2 SVGAGI. CDR3 nucleotides: TGTGCCAGCAGTTATAGCGGTCCAGCCCCTGACACTGAAGCTTTCTTT. Protein: CASSYSGPAPDTEAFF.

In regard to this clone: Other DNA sequences in this sample translate to the same CDR3. The gene calls are TRBV5-1 and TRBJ1-2; no clear D gene. V was shortened by 3 bases and J by 8 bases, with 17 bases between the two germline ends. Germline-derived CDR1 and CDR2 are SGHRS and YFSETQ. The CDR3 loop spans 14 amino acids. CDR3 amino acids: CASSYPREGGGYTF. Here the CDR3 DNA reads TGCGCCAGCAGCTACCCAAGGGAGGGCGGGGGCTACACCTTC.

This clone appeared a single time. The chain joins TRBV3-1 (or the pseudogene TRBV3-2) to TRBJ1-1; D is perhaps TRBD1 (6 bases). Between the trimmed V and J ends, which lost 4 bases and 0 bases, there was a span of 18 bases. This CDR3 has 17 amino acids. Germline loops: CDR1 LGHDT, CDR2 YNNKEL (reference sequence). The CDR3 loop is CASSLRGGTGMNTEAFF. CDR3 in DNA: TGTGCCAGCAGCCTGAGGGGGGGAACCGGAATGAACACTGAAGCTTTCTTT.

This chain connects TRBV5-1 to TRBJ2-1; 11 nucleotides match TRBD2. CDR3 length: 14 amino acids. After removal of 0 bases from V and 16 bases from J, the junction contained 9 bases not matched to a gene. Per germline, CDR1 SGHRS and CDR2 YFSETQ. This CDR3 reads CASSLAVTSGDGFF. CDR3 DNA: TGCGCCAGCAGCTTGGCGGTGACTAGCGGGGATGGATTCTTC.

The chain uses TRBV19 and TRBJ2-2; 7 nucleotides line up with TRBD1. Trimming took 5 bases from V and 7 from J; bases not matched to a gene: 7. The CDR3 totals 14 residues. Germline V lookup: CDR1 LNHDA, CDR2 SQIVND (reference sequence). In DNA, the CDR3 is TGTGCCAGTAGTCTCGGGACAGCTAGCGGGGAGCTGTTTTTT. Its protein product is CASSLGTASGELFF.

A single count supports this clone. The chain carries TRBV2 and TRBJ1-2; TRBD1 might be the D (6 bases). From germline, CDR1 is SNHLY and CDR2 FYNNEI. The germline V and J ends were trimmed by 5 bases and 6 bases, with 10 bases remaining between them. The CDR3 is 12 residues long. This CDR3 reads CASSQDSNGYTF. As DNA, the CDR3 is TGTGCCAGCAGTCAGGACAGCAATGGCTACACCTTC. The entire variable domain, with the rest obtained from reference TRBV2 and TRBJ1-2, is as follows: EPEVTQTPSHQVTQMGQEVILRCVPISNHLYFYWYRQILGQKVEFLVSFYNNEISEKSEIFDDQFSVERPDGSNFTLKIRSTKLEDSAMYFCASSQDSNGYTFGSGTRLTVV.

This clone appeared a single time. The gene calls are TRBV18 and TRBJ2-7; TRBD2 agrees at 12 bases. CDR3 length equals 15 residues. Germline CDR1 is KGHSH and CDR2 is LQKENI. Germline trimming cut 0 bases from V and 10 bases from J; bases unmatched to any gene: 7. This CDR3 is CASSPPGLAGGQQYF. The CDR3 coding sequence is TGTGCCAGCTCACCACCCGGTCTAGCGGGGGGGCAACAGTACTTC. The full variable domain, in which reference TRBV18 and TRBJ2-7 provide the parts outside the CDR3, is NAGVMQNPRHLVRRRGQEARLRCSPMKGHSHVYWYRQLPEEGLKFMVYLQKENIIDESGMPKERFSAEFPKEGPSILRIQQVVRGDSAAYFCASSPPGLAGGQQYFGPGTRLTVT.

The rearrangement links TRBV19 to TRBJ1-3; D is unclear. In germline, CDR1 is LNHDA, CDR2 SQIVND (reference sequence). The CDR3 has 15 residues. Between the trimmed V and J ends, which lost 3 bases and 0 bases, there was a span of 9 bases. The CDR3 protein is CASSMGSHSGNTIYF. The CDR3 bases are TGTGCCAGTAGTATGGGCTCCCACTCTGGAAACACCATATATTTT.

The chain recombines TRBV4-1 with TRBJ1-2, with D tentatively TRBD1 (6 bases). Germline values: CDR1 MGHRA, CDR2 YSYEKL. The CDR3 sequence is 15 residues long. Trimming took 4 bases from V and 4 from J, leaving 16 bases between them. CDR3 sequence reads: CASSPYSQGSYGYTF. CDR3 DNA sequence: TGCGCCAGCAGCCCCTACTCACAGGGTAGCTATGGCTACACCTTC.

J is TRBJ1-4 and V is TRBV6-5; D unresolved. Germline V gene data show CDR1 as MNHEY and CDR2 as SVGAGI. The CDR3 is made up of 14 amino acids. Trimming cost V 2 bases and J 7 bases, with 11 bases left between them. This chain's CDR3 is CASSYREPGEKLFF. The CDR3 DNA reads TGTGCCAGCAGTTACAGGGAGCCGGGTGAAAAACTGTTTTTT.

This clone appeared a single time. V gene TRBV19 combines with J gene TRBJ2-1; possibly TRBD2 for D (6 bases). Germline CDR1 LNHDA, CDR2 SQIVND (reference sequence). Trimming stripped 5 bases from V and 6 bases from J, with 20 bases between. The CDR3 spans 16 residues. The CDR3 is CASSPRAGLTSNEQFF. CDR3 nucleotides: TGTGCCAGTAGTCCTCGAGCGGGCCTGACGAGCAATGAGCAGTTCTTC. Together with reference TRBV19 and TRBJ2-1, the CDR3 gives the full variable domain: DGGITQSPKYLFRKEGQNVTLSCEQNLNHDAMYWYRQDPGQGLRLIYYSQIVNDFQKGDIAEGYSVSREKKESFPLTVTSAQKNPTAFYLCASSPRAGLTSNEQFFGPGTRLTVL.

This rearrangement joins TRBV20-1 to TRBJ1-2; the D gene is possibly TRBD1 (6 bases). The V end was cut by 3 bases, the J end by 13 bases, with 15 bases between. The CDR3 length is 11 residues. Germline CDR1 is DFQATT and CDR2 is SNEGSKA (reference sequence). CDR3 DNA: TGCAGTGCTAGCCCACAGGGTTCTCCCACCTTC. It yields the protein CSASPQGSPTF.

This chain joins TRBV7-9 and TRBJ1-1, with D unresolved. CDR1 and CDR2 from the germline V gene are SEHNR and FQNEAQ (reference sequence). V was clipped by 3 bases and J by 4 bases, with 12 bases between them. CDR3 length: 14 residues. CDR3 sequence reads: CASSFGGSPTEAFF. CDR3 in DNA: TGTGCCAGCAGCTTCGGCGGGTCCCCCACTGAAGCTTTCTTT.

The chain links TRBV6-6 to TRBJ2-1; 7 bases map to TRBD2. The CDR3 is made up of 14 amino acids. Trimming took 7 bases from V and 3 from J; bases not matched to a gene: 6. The germline gives CDR1 MNHNY, CDR2 SVGAGI (reference sequence). This chain's CDR3 is CASTPAGDYNEQFF. The CDR3 DNA sequence: TGTGCCAGCACCCCGGCGGGGGACTACAATGAGCAGTTCTTC.

The chain links TRBV4-1 to TRBJ1-5; D not certain. The germline V gene encodes CDR1 MGHRA and CDR2 YSYEKL. The V end lost 3 bases, the J end lost 5 bases, and 11 bases lay between the germline ends. The CDR3 has 14 residues. CDR3 bases: TGCGCCAGCAGCCACTTCAATAGAGATCAGCCCCAGCATTTT. This translates into CASSHFNRDQPQHF.

The chain joins TRBV29-1 to TRBJ2-7; the D gene is possibly TRBD1 (6 bases). This CDR3 is 14 amino acids long. The V gene lost 5 bases and the J gene lost 2 bases, with 16 bases spanning the gap. The germline V gene has CDR1 SQVTM and CDR2 ANQGSEA. CDR3 loop: CSVRSPDRTYEQYF. CDR3 DNA sequence: TGCAGCGTTAGGTCCCCGGACAGAACCTACGAGCAGTACTTC.

The chain combines TRBV3-1 (or the pseudogene TRBV3-2) with TRBJ2-5, with 8 bases fitting TRBD2. CDR1 and CDR2 from the germline V gene are LGHDT and YNNKEL (reference sequence). The CDR3 sequence is 19 residues long. The trim removed 0 bases at V and 5 bases at J, leaving 17 bases unmatched. The CDR3 sequence is CASSQDWVGAGGTRETQYF. In DNA form, the CDR3 reads TGTGCCAGCAGCCAAGATTGGGTTGGGGCGGGGGGTACTCGGGAGACCCAGTACTTC.

The chain has TRBV11-2 and TRBJ2-5; D is uncertain. V was shortened by 5 bases and J by 5 bases, with 18 bases between the two germline ends. CDR1 and CDR2 from the germline V gene are SGHAT and FQNNGV. CDR3 length equals 15 residues. CDR3 DNA: TGTGCCAGCAGCCCAAGACCCGGATCCAGGGAGACCCAGTACTTC. This codes for CASSPRPGSRETQYF.